These 25 T cell receptor beta chains came from one sample sequenced in a study of blood T cells in healthy people across ages. A second PCR of about 6 to 11 cycles used a sample-barcoded 5' primer and a J-beta primer mix. A single record per CDR3 protein comes from TCRdb applying MiXCR to the 5' RACE reads. The sample includes 1.5 million to 1.8 million distinct CDR3 sequences, roughly two fifths of them seen just once. Sequencing was performed on blood. The source of these receptors is a woman aged 18-29 years in good health.

The rearrangement links TRBV5-1 to TRBJ1-2; no clear D gene. The CDR3 has 14 residues. The germline V gene has CDR1 SGHRS and CDR2 YFSETQ. Trimming took off 1 base at V and 5 bases at J, with 12 bases between the two ends. DNA of the CDR3: TGCGCCAGCAGCTTGCTCTTGGTATCGTATGGCTACACCTTC. Its translation: CASSLLLVSYGYTF.

V and J are TRBV9 and TRBJ1-1; possible D gene TRBD1, 6 bases. This CDR3 has 14 residues. V dropped 3 bases and J dropped 3 bases, with 12 bases sitting between them. The germline CDR1 and CDR2 sequences are SGDLS and YYNGEE. CDR3 bases: TGTGCCAGCAGCGGGGGGGGGCGGGACACTGAAGCTTTCTTT. Its protein product is CASSGGGRDTEAFF.

The V and J genes are TRBV12-3 or TRBV12-4 and TRBJ1-3; TRBD1 agrees at 12 bases. CDR3 length: 18 residues. After removal of 6 bases from V and 2 bases from J, the junction contained 11 bases not matched to a gene. The DNA for the CDR3 is TGTGCCAGCAGACCGGGACAGGGGGCAGCCTCGGCTGGAAACACCATATATTTT. It specifies CASRPGQGAASAGNTIYF.

The CDR3 region is CSATTGVDSNQPQHF. In DNA, the CDR3 is TGCAGTGCCACTACCGGGGTCGATAGCAATCAGCCCCAGCATTTT. The rearrangement uses TRBV20-1 and TRBJ1-5; D unresolved. V shed 6 bases and J shed 0 bases, with 15 bases lying between them. Germline V gene data show CDR1 as DFQATT and CDR2 as SNEGSKA (reference sequence). CDR3 length equals 15 residues.

The chain uses TRBV7-2 and TRBJ2-3; 9 nucleotides agree with TRBD2. The germline V gene encodes CDR1 SGHTA and CDR2 FQGNSA. V trimming: 3 bases; J trimming: 4 bases; junction bases outside the gene matches: 8. The CDR3 is made up of 16 amino acids. CDR3 nucleotides: TGTGCCAGCAGCTTGCAGATAGCGGGGGTGGCAGATACGCAGTATTTT. Encoded protein: CASSLQIAGVADTQYF.

This clonotype was detected only a few times. The rearrangement uses TRBV27 and TRBJ1-6; a weak D match, TRBD1 (6 bases). Germline V gives CDR1 MNHEY, CDR2 SMNVEV (reference sequence). This CDR3 contains 15 residues. V was clipped by 6 bases and J by 7 bases, with 16 bases between them. The chain's CDR3 is CASSFRGARNSPLHF. CDR3 DNA: TGTGCCAGCAGCTTCAGGGGAGCAAGGAATTCACCCCTCCACTTT.

The rearrangement joins TRBV4-1 to TRBJ2-3; 11 bases line up with TRBD2. CDR3 length: 16 residues. CDR1 is MGHRA and CDR2 is YSYEKL in the germline V gene. V gave up 4 bases and J gave up 6 bases; unmatched junction bases: 9. The CDR3 nucleotides read TGCGCCAGCAGCCTCCAACTAGCGGGGGACGGGGATACGCAGTATTTT. Protein: CASSLQLAGDGDTQYF.

The chain has TRBV24-1 and TRBJ2-1; no reliable D call. The CDR3 covers 15 residues. The germline gives CDR1 KGHDR, CDR2 SFDVKD. Trimming left V 5 bases short and J 0 bases short, with 10 bases between. The CDR3 reads CATSATESSYNEQFF. CDR3 in DNA: TGTGCCACCAGTGCTACGGAAAGCTCCTACAATGAGCAGTTCTTC.

This clonotype showed up just a few times. The rearrangement joins TRBV6-2 or TRBV6-3 to TRBJ2-1; a weak D match, TRBD2 (7 bases). This CDR3 is 14 amino acids long. Trimming cost V 11 bases and J 0 bases, with 14 bases left between them. Germline V gene data show CDR1 as MNHEY and CDR2 as SVGEGT. The CDR3 spells CAASGGPSYNEQFF. CDR3 coding DNA: TGTGCCGCCTCCGGGGGGCCCTCCTACAATGAGCAGTTCTTC.

This clonotype was found a few times. The J gene is TRBJ2-5, the V gene TRBV12-3 or TRBV12-4; D possibly corresponds to TRBD1 (6 bases). V shed 6 bases and J shed 5 bases, with 22 bases lying between them. There are 16 residues in the CDR3. The CDR3: CASRVMRDRPGETQYF. The CDR3 coding sequence is TGTGCCAGCAGAGTCATGCGAGACAGGCCGGGGGAGACCCAGTACTTC.

As to this clonotype: Its ends do not fully match the called genes, so a read error is possible. This chain uses TRBV25-1 with TRBJ2-1; 9 bases line up with TRBD2. Germline CDR1 reads MGHDK; CDR2 reads SYGVNS. CDR3 length: 14 amino acids. Written as DNA, the CDR3 is TGTGCAAGCATCCCTAGCGGGGCCTACAATGAGCAGTTCTTC. Translated, it gives CASIPSGAYNEQFF.

This chain joins TRBV4-1 and TRBJ1-2; the D is unclear. Germline V CDR1 and CDR2: MGHRA, YSYEKL. The CDR3 contains 15 residues. The ends were cut back, 0 bases at V and 4 bases at J, with 12 bases in the middle. The CDR3 nucleotides are TGCGCCAGCAGCCAAGATGTAAGTCGGGGCTATGGCTACACCTTC. Residues: CASSQDVSRGYGYTF.

The chain combines TRBV20-1 with TRBJ2-1, with 10 bases identical to TRBD1. CDR1 is DFQATT, CDR2 SNEGSKA, per germline (reference sequence). Trimming took 4 bases from V and 0 from J; bases not matched to a gene: 12. The CDR3 spans 18 residues. CDR3 residues: CSATTGQGNPSSYNEQFF. As DNA, the CDR3 is TGCAGTGCTACGACGGGACAGGGGAACCCCAGCTCCTACAATGAGCAGTTCTTC.

The V call is TRBV7-2, the J call TRBJ2-7; D might be TRBD2 (5 bases). Germline CDR1 SGHTA, CDR2 FQGNSA. The CDR3 runs 14 residues. Trimming stripped 1 base from V and 2 bases from J, with 9 bases between. CDR3: CASSLEGGAYEQYF. For the CDR3, the DNA is TGTGCCAGCAGCTTAGAAGGAGGTGCCTACGAGCAGTACTTC.

Notes on this clonotype: The junction and the germline gene differ at one end; a read error may be behind it. V gene TRBV4-3 combines with J gene TRBJ2-5; D might be TRBD2 (6 bases). The CDR3 is 16 amino acids. Germline-derived CDR1 and CDR2 are LGHNA and YSLEER. The CDR3 here is CASSQDSGVWGETRYF. In DNA, the CDR3 is TGCGCCAGCAGCCAAGATTCGGGCGTCTGGGGGGAGACCCGGTACTTC.

This clonotype was found once. This chain uses TRBV7-2 with TRBJ1-2, with 7 bases aligning to TRBD1. Germline CDR1 and CDR2: SGHTA and FQGNSA. The CDR3 has 17 residues. V was clipped by 3 bases and J by 5 bases; unmatched bases: 15. CDR3 amino acids: CASSFTLVGQEAYGYTF. The CDR3 coding sequence is TGTGCCAGCAGCTTCACCCTAGTAGGACAGGAGGCGTATGGCTACACCTTC.

The V call is TRBV29-1, the J call TRBJ1-6; 8 bases align to TRBD1. Losses at the gene ends were 4 bases for V and 7 bases for J; bases not matched to a gene: 12. Germline V gene lookup returns CDR1 SQVTM and CDR2 ANQGSEA. The CDR3 spans 16 residues. The CDR3 protein is CSVADRADGANSPLHF. CDR3 coding DNA: TGCAGCGTTGCGGACAGGGCGGATGGAGCAAATTCACCCCTCCACTTT.

This clonotype was counted ten times or more. The chain is built from TRBV11-2 and TRBJ2-7, with unresolved D. Trimming took off 0 bases at V and 2 bases at J, with 11 bases between the two ends. Germline V gene lookup returns CDR1 SGHAT and CDR2 FQNNGV. This CDR3 contains 15 residues. Written as DNA, the CDR3 is TGTGCCAGCAGCTTAGAATCACGGGCAACCTACGAGCAGTACTTC. This encodes CASSLESRATYEQYF.

V and J are TRBV12-3 or TRBV12-4 and TRBJ1-2, with D hard to call. The CDR3 extends over 12 amino acids. V lost 8 bases and J lost 8, with 15 bases in between. The CDR3 reads CASDMESRGYTF. CDR3 in DNA: TGTGCCAGCGATATGGAAAGCAGAGGCTACACCTTC.

The rearrangement links TRBV13 to TRBJ1-2; a weak D match, TRBD1 (6 bases). CDR1 and CDR2 (germline): PRHDT, FYEKMQ (reference sequence). The V and J ends lost 2 bases and 7 bases respectively, with 11 bases between them. The CDR3 consists of 13 residues. CDR3 residues: CASSLQGIGGYTF. The CDR3 bases are TGTGCCAGCAGCTTACAGGGGATTGGTGGCTACACCTTC. Full variable domain (missing parts from reference TRBV13 and TRBJ1-2): AAGVIQSPRHLIKEKRETATLKCYPIPRHDTVYWYQQGPGQDPQFLISFYEKMQSDKGSIPDRFSAQQFSDYHSELNMSSLELGDSALYFCASSLQGIGGYTFGSGTRLTVV.

This clonotype has just a few counts. This chain joins TRBV7-2 and TRBJ2-3; TRBD2 might be the D (6 bases). V was clipped by 5 bases and J by 0 bases, with 15 bases between them. This CDR3 has 16 amino acids. The germline CDR1 and CDR2 sequences are SGHTA and FQGNSA. CDR3 DNA sequence: TGTGCCAGCAGCCTCCGACTAGGTTCGAGCACAGATACGCAGTATTTT. Translated: CASSLRLGSSTDTQYF.

This clonotype was observed a handful of times. The chain combines TRBV20-1 with TRBJ1-1, with D perhaps matching TRBD1 (6 bases). CDR1 is DFQATT and CDR2 is SNEGSKA in the germline V gene (reference sequence). This CDR3 has 13 residues. Between the trimmed V and J ends, which lost 0 bases and 5 bases, there was a span of 10 bases. The CDR3 spells CSAREGAGTEAFF. In DNA, the CDR3 is TGCAGTGCTAGAGAGGGGGCTGGGACTGAAGCTTTCTTT.

This clonotype was seen many times. This chain joins TRBV6-2 or TRBV6-3 and TRBJ2-1; the D is unclear. V lost 7 bases and J 6 bases, leaving 7 bases between the germline ends. The CDR3 has 11 amino acids. The germline CDR1 and CDR2 sequences are MNHEY and SVGEGT. CDR3 residues: CASTNVNEQFF. CDR3 nucleotides: TGTGCCAGCACCAATGTCAATGAGCAGTTCTTC.

V and J are TRBV7-9 and TRBJ1-2; D is unresolved. V lost 1 base to trimming and J lost 1 base, with 7 bases between them. From germline, CDR1 is SEHNR and CDR2 FQNEAQ (reference sequence). The CDR3 is 14 amino acids. This chain's CDR3 is CASSLGRDNYGYTF. In DNA form, the CDR3 reads TGTGCCAGCAGCTTAGGGCGGGATAACTATGGCTACACCTTC. Variable domain in full (rest from reference TRBV7-9 and TRBJ1-2): DTGVSQNPRHKITKRGQNVTFRCDPISEHNRLYWYRQTLGQGPEFLTYFQNEAQLEKSRLLSDRFSAERPKGSFSTLEIQRTEQGDSAMYLCASSLGRDNYGYTFGSGTRLTVV.

The chain recombines TRBV11-2 with TRBJ2-1; perhaps TRBD1 as D (7 bases). The CDR3 has 14 residues. Germline V gene sequence: CDR1 SGHAT, CDR2 FQNNGV. The germline V and J ends were trimmed by 1 base and 10 bases, with 14 bases remaining between them. CDR3 region: CASSLGGDSWEQFF. The DNA for the CDR3 is TGTGCCAGCAGCTTAGGGGGGGACAGTTGGGAGCAGTTCTTC.